These 21 T cell receptor beta chains share one sample of origin, sequenced in a study of blood T cell repertoires in COVID-19. The protocol was immunoSEQ multiplex PCR, while the TCRdb copy is restricted to in-frame clones and leaves out a portion. The sample holds about 220,000 clones, roughly 90% seen once. The sequenced material came from PBMCs or T cells enriched from blood (not recorded which). All receptors derive from a woman aged 30 to 39 who had recovered from COVID-19.

This chain connects TRBV4-1 to TRBJ2-7, with D tentatively TRBD1 (6 bases). V lost 0 bases and J lost 2, with 14 bases in between. Germline V gene data show CDR1 as MGHRA and CDR2 as YSYEKL. The CDR3 is 16 amino acids. Here the CDR3 DNA reads TGCGCCAGCAGCCAAGATCGTATAGGGGGAGCCTACGAGCAGTACTTC. Translating gives CASSQDRIGGAYEQYF.

V gene TRBV9 combines with J gene TRBJ1-6; 11 bases align to TRBD1. V was clipped by 0 bases and J by 9 bases; unmatched bases: 8. Germline lookup yields CDR1 SGDLS and CDR2 YYNGEE. The CDR3 totals 17 residues. The CDR3 reads CASSVAQGTGGGSPLHF. The CDR3 DNA reads TGTGCCAGCAGCGTAGCTCAAGGGACAGGGGGGGGTTCACCCCTCCACTTT.

The V call is TRBV15, the J call TRBJ1-2; TRBD1 might be the D (6 bases). Trimming stripped 0 bases from V and 5 bases from J, with 19 bases between. This CDR3 comprises 17 residues. Germline values: CDR1 LNHNV, CDR2 YYDKDF (reference sequence). The CDR3 nucleotides read TGTGCCACCAGCAGAGATGCCCTGACAGGCGTAGGGTATGGCTACACCTTC. Protein product: CATSRDALTGVGYGYTF.

This rearrangement joins TRBV7-2 to TRBJ2-7; 10 bases are a match to TRBD1. The junction had 2 bases not matched to a gene; V was cut back by 3 bases and J by 3 bases. Germline CDR1 and CDR2: SGHTA and FQGNSA. The CDR3 runs 14 residues. The chain's CDR3 is CASSLGTGVYEQYF. The DNA of the CDR3 is TGTGCCAGCAGCTTGGGGACAGGGGTCTACGAGCAGTACTTC.

The rearrangement uses TRBV23-1 and TRBJ1-2, with 7 bases lining up with TRBD1. TRBV23-1 qualifies as an ORF whose function is uncertain. The CDR3 consists of 12 residues. The ends lost 4 bases at V and 10 bases at J; junction bases unmatched: 6. CDR3 loop: CASSPGTEAYTF. In DNA, the CDR3 is TGCGCCAGCAGTCCCGGGACAGAAGCCTACACCTTC.

This clone showed up just a few times. The chain recombines TRBV7-9 with TRBJ1-2; TRBD1 is a possible D gene (5 bases). The V end lost 1 base, the J end lost 6 bases, and 12 bases lay between the germline ends. There are 14 residues in the CDR3. CDR1 is SEHNR, CDR2 FQNEAQ, per germline (reference sequence). This CDR3 reads CASSLDRQNDGYTF. DNA of the CDR3: TGTGCCAGCAGCTTAGACAGGCAAAATGATGGCTACACCTTC.

The chain recombines TRBV5-1 with TRBJ1-4, with D maybe TRBD1 (5 bases). Trimming left V 3 bases short and J 3 bases short, with 12 bases between. Germline V gene data show CDR1 as SGHRS and CDR2 as YFSETQ. CDR3 length: 15 residues. CDR3 nucleotides: TGCGCCAGCAGCTACGACAGCTTTTCTAATGAAAAACTGTTTTTT. It encodes CASSYDSFSNEKLFF.

CDR3 in amino acids: CASSSTGYNYGYTF. Here the CDR3 DNA reads TGTGCCAGCAGTTCCACAGGTTATAACTATGGCTACACCTTC. The chain employs TRBV27 and TRBJ1-2; maybe TRBD1 (5 bases). CDR1 is MNHEY, CDR2 SMNVEV, per germline (reference sequence). This CDR3 is built from 14 residues. V lost 4 bases and J lost 1, with 10 bases in between.

This clone turned up a few times. V usage is TRBV6-2 or TRBV6-3 and J usage is TRBJ1-5; D unclear. Germline assignment: CDR1 MNHEY and CDR2 SVGEGT. The CDR3 loop spans 13 amino acids. The V end lost 3 bases, the J end lost 0 bases, and 3 bases lay between the germline ends. Written as DNA, the CDR3 is TGTGCCAGCAGTTATTATAGCAATCAGCCCCAGCATTTT. Translation: CASSYYSNQPQHF.

The chain has TRBV29-1 and TRBJ2-1, with D perhaps TRBD2 (6 bases). Trimming took off 4 bases at V and 6 bases at J, with 13 bases between the two ends. Per germline, CDR1 SQVTM and CDR2 ANQGSEA. The length of the CDR3 is 13 residues. The CDR3 reads CSVGSGEINEQFF. In nucleotides, the CDR3 is TGCAGCGTTGGGTCGGGGGAGATCAATGAGCAGTTCTTC.

Details on this clone: A junction end diverges from the germline sequence, so it may reflect a read error. J is TRBJ2-5 and V is TRBV7-7; 8 nucleotides match TRBD1. This CDR3 spans 16 amino acids. Looked up from germline, CDR1 is SSHAT and CDR2 is FNYEAQ (reference sequence). The CDR3 DNA sequence: TGTGCTAGCAGCTCGCTCGCCACAGGGGGCCAAGAGACCCAGTACTTC. Protein sequence: CASSSLATGGQETQYF.

A word on this clone: The junction and the germline gene differ at one end; a read error may be behind it. The chain recombines TRBV7-7 with TRBJ2-2; D remains ambiguous. The CDR3 is 13 residues long. Germline V CDR1 and CDR2: SSHAT, FNYEAQ (reference sequence). CDR3 bases: TGTGCTAGCAGCAAAATAATGACCGGGGAGCTGTTTTTT. Its protein product is CASSKIMTGELFF.

V usage is TRBV7-9 and J usage is TRBJ1-2; 8 bases align to TRBD1. V dropped 5 bases and J dropped 4; count of bases not matched to a gene: 6. Looked up from germline, CDR1 is SEHNR and CDR2 is FQNEAQ (reference sequence). The CDR3 consists of 14 residues. DNA for the CDR3: TGTGCCAGCAGCCAGGGACAGGCCGGCTATGGCTACACCTTC. Protein: CASSQGQAGYGYTF.

J is TRBJ2-3 and V is TRBV5-1; maybe TRBD1 (6 bases). Germline assignment: CDR1 SGHRS and CDR2 YFSETQ. V was shortened by 0 bases and J by 0 bases, with 17 bases between the two germline ends. The CDR3 covers 18 residues. Here the CDR3 reads CASSLGWTETPSTDTQYF. CDR3 nucleotides: TGCGCCAGCAGCTTGGGCTGGACAGAAACTCCTAGCACAGATACGCAGTATTTT. Looking up the rest from reference TRBV5-1 and TRBJ2-3 gives the full variable domain: KAGVTQTPRYLIKTRGQQVTLSCSPISGHRSVSWYQQTPGQGLQFLFEYFSETQRNKGNFPGRFSGRQFSNSRSEMNVSTLELGDSALYLCASSLGWTETPSTDTQYFGPGTRLTVL.

The chain recombines TRBV6-5 with TRBJ2-7; TRBD1 matches 8 bases. The CDR3 covers 16 residues. The trim removed 0 bases at V and 1 base at J, leaving 5 bases unmatched. Germline lookup yields CDR1 MNHEY and CDR2 SVGAGI. In DNA form, the CDR3 reads TGTGCCAGCAGTTACTCCTCGGGACAGGCGTCCTACGAGCAGTACTTC. Amino acid sequence: CASSYSSGQASYEQYF.

V and J are TRBV15 and TRBJ1-4, with a weak D call TRBD1 (6 bases). The CDR3 totals 15 residues. From germline, CDR1 is LNHNV and CDR2 YYDKDF (reference sequence). V lost 1 base and J 5 bases, leaving 11 bases between the germline ends. Here the CDR3 DNA reads TGTGCCACCAGCAGAGCCAGGGGTAGGAATGAAAAACTGTTTTTT. Protein sequence: CATSRARGRNEKLFF.

The chain links TRBV7-9 to TRBJ1-1; weak D call: TRBD1 (5 bases). The V end was cut by 5 bases, the J end by 7 bases, with 14 bases between. The CDR3 consists of 13 residues. Germline-derived CDR1 and CDR2 are SEHNR and FQNEAQ (reference sequence). This CDR3 is CASSSREGLEAFF. The CDR3 DNA reads TGTGCCAGCAGCAGCAGGGAAGGGCTTGAAGCTTTCTTT.

This clone was observed once. The rearrangement links TRBV15 to TRBJ1-6; D call uncertain. V gave up 0 bases and J gave up 10 bases, with 7 bases separating them. The CDR3 length is 13 residues. Germline loops: CDR1 LNHNV, CDR2 YYDKDF (reference sequence). The CDR3 here is CATSRDEGSPLHF. The DNA for the CDR3 is TGTGCCACCAGCAGAGATGAGGGATCACCCCTCCACTTT.

The chain joins TRBV19 to TRBJ1-2; a possible D gene is TRBD1 (5 bases). Germline CDR1 is LNHDA and CDR2 is SQIVND (reference sequence). The CDR3 is made up of 14 amino acids. V gave up 6 bases and J gave up 1 base, with 12 bases separating them. The CDR3 DNA follows: TGTGCCAGTAGGGACCCAGGGTTTAACTATGGCTACACCTTC. Its protein is CASRDPGFNYGYTF.

This clone was seen a single time. The chain couples TRBV5-6 to TRBJ1-1, with D possibly matching TRBD1 (5 bases). V dropped 2 bases and J dropped 5 bases, with 13 bases sitting between them. The CDR3 contains 14 residues. The germline gives CDR1 SGHDT, CDR2 YYEEEE. CDR3 bases: TGTGCCAGCAGCTTTAGGGCAGGGAGGACTGAAGCTTTCTTT. Translating it yields CASSFRAGRTEAFF.

This chain connects TRBV7-2 to TRBJ2-3, with TRBD2 matching 11 bases. The germline CDR1 and CDR2 sequences are SGHTA and FQGNSA. The CDR3 loop spans 16 amino acids. Trimming at V came to 3 bases and at J to 0 bases, leaving 2 bases not matched to a gene. CDR3 DNA sequence: TGTGCCAGCAGCTTGGGGACTAGCGGTAGCACAGATACGCAGTATTTT. Translation gives CASSLGTSGSTDTQYF.